Shown below are 7 T cell receptor beta chains from a single sample sequenced in a study of naive and memory T cell subsets. A UMI-containing oligonucleotide was joined by 3' ligation to the TCR cDNA template. Ligated cDNA underwent four rounds of PCR with nested alpha and beta constant region primers and SP2. TCRdb called the UMI-ligation and nested PCR reads again in MiXCR, with one record for every CDR3 protein. This table holds roughly 20 distinct CDR3 sequences. The source material was skin, sampled from a tuberculin skin test site or a saline-injected site (not recorded which). The receptors here all came from an adult in good health.

Comment on this clonotype: This beta chain is an unintended read in a library built for alpha chains; its size means little. The chain joins TRBV10-2 to TRBJ2-1, with TRBD2 as a possible D gene (6 bases). CDR3 size: 13 residues. With 0 bases removed from V and 12 bases from J, the gap between germline ends came to 12 bases. Germline V gene sequence: CDR1 WSHSY, CDR2 SAAADI. The CDR3 coding sequence is TGCGCCAGCAGTGAGTCGATAATGGGGGGGCAGTTCTTC. This sequence encodes CASSESIMGGQFF.

As to this clonotype: This beta chain is an unintended read in a library built for alpha chains; its size means little. This chain links TRBV3-1 with TRBJ1-1; D might be TRBD1 (5 bases). Trimming stripped 4 bases from V and 1 base from J, with 13 bases between. The CDR3 loop spans 15 amino acids. Germline loops: CDR1 LGHDT, CDR2 YNNKEL (reference sequence). As DNA, the CDR3 is TGTGCCAGCAGCCCCCGGGGCCGGGGGAACACTGAAGCTTTCTTT. Translating it yields CASSPRGRGNTEAFF. Combining the CDR3 with reference TRBV3-1 and TRBJ1-1 gives the whole variable domain DTAVSQTPKYLVTQMGNDKSIKCEQNLGHDTMYWYKQDSKKFLKIMFSYNNKELIINETVPNRFSPKSPDKAHLNLHINSLELGDSAVYFCASSPRGRGNTEAFFGQGTRLTVV.

With respect to this clonotype: This beta chain is a stray read from a library made for alpha chains; its abundance is not meaningful. The rearrangement joins TRBV20-1 to TRBJ1-5, with D maybe TRBD1 (6 bases). There are 12 residues in the CDR3. Germline V gives CDR1 DFQATT, CDR2 SNEGSKA (reference sequence). The germline V and J ends were trimmed by 4 bases and 6 bases, with 10 bases remaining between them. CDR3 DNA sequence: TGCAGTGCTAAGGGGGAAGGTCAGCCCCAGCATTTT. Its translation is CSAKGEGQPQHF.

This clonotype was seen just once. This beta chain lies outside the target of a library built for alpha chains; its clone size means little. The rearrangement uses TRBV10-1 and TRBJ1-2; a weak D match, TRBD1 (5 bases). The V end lost 0 bases, the J end lost 11 bases, and 10 bases lay between the germline ends. The germline V gene encodes CDR1 WNHNN and CDR2 SYGVQD (reference sequence). The CDR3 covers 12 residues. The CDR3 is CASSESTDDYTF. CDR3 nucleotides: TGCGCCAGCAGTGAGTCGACAGACGATTACACCTTC.

About this clonotype itself: The library was built for alpha chains, so this beta chain is an off-target read and its size means little. The DNA for the CDR3 is TGCGCCAGCAGCTTGGGCCTGACTAGACAGCCCGGGGAGACCCAGTACTTC. Residues: CASSLGLTRQPGETQYF. This sequence joins TRBV5-1 and TRBJ2-5; TRBD2 might be the D (6 bases). V lost 0 bases to trimming and J lost 5 bases, with 20 bases between them. The CDR3 spans 17 residues. Looked up from germline, CDR1 is SGHRS and CDR2 is YFSETQ.

Note on this clonotype: This beta chain is a stray read from a library made for alpha chains; its abundance is not meaningful. J is TRBJ2-5 and V is TRBV7-2, with a possible D match to TRBD2 (6 bases). Trimming removed 1 base at V and 5 bases at J, with 14 bases between. There are 15 residues in the CDR3. Germline CDR1 and CDR2: SGHTA and FQGNSA. The CDR3 DNA follows: TGTGCCAGCAGCTTAGGAGGGGTCCGGGAGGAGACCCAGTACTTC. Translated: CASSLGGVREETQYF. The whole variable domain, filled in from reference TRBV7-2 and TRBJ2-5, reads GAGVSQSPSNKVTEKGKDVELRCDPISGHTALYWYRQSLGQGLEFLIYFQGNSAPDKSGLPSDRFSAERTGGSVSTLTIQRTQQEDSAVYLCASSLGGVREETQYFGPGTRLLVL.

A note on this clonotype: A library prepared for alpha chains yielded this beta chain as an off-target read; its size is of little meaning. The gene calls are TRBV10-2 and TRBJ2-5, with 12 bases fitting TRBD2. The CDR3 totals 19 residues. The germline gives CDR1 WSHSY, CDR2 SAAADI. After removal of 0 bases from V and 4 bases from J, the junction contained 12 bases not matched to a gene. CDR3 protein: CASSESPTSGGPTPETQYF. The CDR3 bases are TGCGCCAGCAGTGAGTCGCCTACTAGCGGGGGGCCCACCCCAGAGACCCAGTACTTC.